This T cell receptor beta chain was sequenced in a study of shared clonotypes between healthy human individuals (dated by TCRdb to between 2020 and 2021). Regarding the study in general: The cohort included three men and a couple of women between 18 and 49 years of age. To estimate repertoire size and how much clonotypes are shared between individuals, the study performed deep sequencing of blood TCR repertoires from a handful of healthy adults. For each donor, CD4 naive and CD4 memory were each run on three plates, CD8 naive on two plates, and CD8 memory on one plate. Each donor's leukapheresis produced roughly between roughly 0.94 and 9.5 billion PBMCs. To increase sequencing depth and limit assay-specific biases, TCR repertoire library preparation and sequencing were carried out by different laboratories using diverse techniques.

Beyond this particular receptor, the publication reports: Sampling was restricted to blood, and TCR repertoires in tissues likely differ from the TCR repertoires found in blood. Compared with non-shared clonotypes, clonotypes shared by all four sorted-subset donors had higher generation probabilities. The genetic and exposure-history diversity represented was limited by the small number of donors. Larger estimated clonotype richness was generally found for naive subsets than for memory subsets. Based on pairwise subsampling, the degree of clonotype sharing among donors was expected to be affected by sequencing depth. Even with the large sequencing depth, rarefaction of the sorted-subset datasets indicated that sequencing was incomplete. When a handful of donors were compared, the shared fraction of clonotypes was about 5% for naive CD4, around 3.5% for naive CD8, 2% to 2.5% for memory CD4, and 0.3% to 0.5% for memory CD8.

TCR CDR3 regions were amplified from genomic DNA by multiplex PCR using the deep immunoSEQ assay. Extracted genomic DNA from each cell subset was distributed evenly across all wells of several immunoSEQ 96-well plates, and each plate was treated as a replicate. For sorted subsets, 150 to 200 ng genomic DNA, equal to 30,000 to 35,000 T cell genomes, was loaded into each replicate PCR. Purified libraries were quantified with a Qubit 3.0 fluorometer, sized on a Bioanalyzer 2100, and re-quantified with the KAPA Library Quantification kit. Every immunoSEQ 96-well plate was sequenced on a dedicated single-read 150-cycle Illumina NextSeq 550 flow cell. As for the authors' bioinformatics: Because the immunoSEQ output held only junctional sequences and lacked quality scores, the filtering could not match the filtering applied to full-length reads. Sequences were annotated with PyIR, a Python wrapper for IgBLAST v1.9, and V/J genes and CDR3 were assigned using IMGT germline references. Any read was removed if the V/J assignment was weak (E-value above 1e-6), the CDR3 was missing, or the read contained stop codons, out-of-frame junctions, or ambiguous translated residues. A V3J clonotype was defined by an identical inferred V gene, J gene, and CDR3 amino acid sequence. Percentage overlap between repertoires was computed as shared unique clonotypes divided by the size of the smaller repertoire. RTK rarefaction, the Chao1 estimator, and Recon v2.1 estimates of unobserved clonotypes were used to assess repertoire richness. Generation probabilities for all TCRbeta clonotypes obtained by the gDNA method from a handful of donors were computed using OLGA. Imported from immuneACCESS, the table was reduced by TCRdb to in-frame sequences with V and J called. These copies leave out some clones; in studies compared against another copy, an unresolved V gene accounts for under half, and the cause of the remainder is not known. V and J calls and clone size are those listed in that table; D and trimming were worked out from the DNA. This sample lists roughly 890,000 clones; about 91% were detected once. The ten largest account for 24% of the sample.

Cut back by 1 base and 0 bases, the V and J ends lie 14 bases apart. Sequences SGHTA (CDR1) and FQGNSA (CDR2) are obtained from the germline V gene. Counted from cysteine to phenylalanine, this CDR3 has 17 amino acids. Kept here is only the CDR3 DNA, which spans 51 bases and is read in frame from base 1. CD8 naive samples were obtained by positive selection for CCR7 among CD45RO-negative cells, yielding a CD45RA+CCR7+ population from which TemRA cells were excluded. The donors were healthy, HIV-negative adults who had no recently reported acute infections or vaccinations. Only Caucasian adults living in Nashville, Tennessee, USA were represented among the donors. Blood was collected by leukapheresis, and PBMCs were isolated by Ficoll-Histopaque density gradient centrifugation and then cryopreserved in liquid nitrogen vapor phase. Analytical flow cytometry was used to check the purity and quantity of every magnetically sorted T cell population. Genomic DNA was isolated from every sorted fraction and measured by UV absorbance on a Nanodrop 2000c.

A word on this clone: The antigen it binds to is not known. It has no much larger one-base neighbor in the sample; base qualities were not kept.

The sequencing input was naive CD8+ T cells sorted from blood. The label giving this sample's cell subset or site can be read as: CD45RA+CCR7+. The sequence derives from a man aged 25 to 40 in good health. Recombination linked TRBV7-2 to TRBJ2-3; TRBD1 is a weak D gene call, 6 bases matching. CDR3 reads: CASSLVPTGLSTDTQYF. The nucleotide sequence reads as follows: TGTGCCAGCAGCTTAGTCCCCACAGGGCTGAGCACAGATACGCAGTATTTT.